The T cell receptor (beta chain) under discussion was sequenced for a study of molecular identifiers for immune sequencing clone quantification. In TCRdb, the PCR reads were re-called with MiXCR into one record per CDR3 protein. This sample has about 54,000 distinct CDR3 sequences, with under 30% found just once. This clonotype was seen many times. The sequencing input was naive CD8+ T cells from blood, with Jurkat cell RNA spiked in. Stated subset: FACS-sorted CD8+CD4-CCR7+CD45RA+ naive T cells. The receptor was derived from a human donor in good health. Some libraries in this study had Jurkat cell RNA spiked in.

The CDR3 sequence is CASKGIGETQYF. Written as DNA, the CDR3 is TGTGCCAGCAAGGGAATTGGTGAGACCCAGTACTTC. The chain employs TRBV2 and TRBJ2-5, with D uncertain. The CDR3 loop spans 12 amino acids. The germline V gene has CDR1 SNHLY and CDR2 FYNNEI. V lost 7 bases, J lost 5 bases, and 11 bases lay in between.